The source of this TCR beta chain is a study of blood T cell repertoires in COVID-19. Turning to the study itself: The study drew acute and convalescent COVID-19 samples from the United States, Italy and Spain.

As processed by the authors: Amplification with reference gene primers provided the estimates of nucleated cell counts. TCRdb keeps only in-frame clones here, not all; method: immunoSEQ multiplex PCR. The V and J calls and clone size come from that table; D and trimming were worked out from the DNA. The sample has around 100,000 clones; roughly 87% are singletons. V dropped 4 bases and J dropped 3; count of bases not matched to a gene: 9. The CDR3 consists of 16 residues. Germline V gene data show CDR1 as KGHDR and CDR2 as SFDVKD. The clonotype originates from a man aged 25-45 years in a cohort sampled during active COVID-19. The chain combines TRBV24-1 with TRBJ2-3; TRBD2 agrees at 7 bases. Sequenced sample: peripheral blood. CDR3 sequence (DNA): TGTGCCACCAGTGACCCCGCTAGCGGTAGGACAGATACGCAGTATTTT. This encodes CATSDPASGRTDTQYF.